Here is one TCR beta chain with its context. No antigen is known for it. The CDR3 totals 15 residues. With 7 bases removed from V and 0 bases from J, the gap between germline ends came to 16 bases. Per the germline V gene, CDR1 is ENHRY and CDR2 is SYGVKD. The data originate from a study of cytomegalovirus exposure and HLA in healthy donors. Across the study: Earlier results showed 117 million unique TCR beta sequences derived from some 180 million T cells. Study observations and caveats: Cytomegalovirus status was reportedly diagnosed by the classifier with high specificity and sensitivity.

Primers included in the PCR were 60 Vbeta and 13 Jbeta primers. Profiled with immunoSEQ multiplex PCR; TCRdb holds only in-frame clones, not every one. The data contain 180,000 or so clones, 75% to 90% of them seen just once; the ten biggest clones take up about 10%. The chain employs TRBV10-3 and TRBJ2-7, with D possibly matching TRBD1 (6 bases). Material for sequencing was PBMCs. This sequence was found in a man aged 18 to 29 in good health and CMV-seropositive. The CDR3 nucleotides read TGTGCCATCAAAGGGGGTGGGAGTAGCTCCTACGAGCAGTACTTC. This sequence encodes CAIKGGGSSSYEQYF.